Below, 4 T cell receptor beta chains from the same sample are listed, as sequenced in a study of blood T cell repertoires in COVID-19. TCRdb keeps only in-frame clones here, not all; method: immunoSEQ multiplex PCR. This sample has roughly 230,000 clones; around 83% occur once, and the top ten carry about 8%. The material sequenced was peripheral blood. The source of these receptors is a woman aged 45-65 years with acute or convalescent COVID-19.

The rearrangement joins TRBV11-3 to TRBJ2-5; 12 nucleotides agree with TRBD1. V lost 4 bases, J lost 5 bases, and 5 bases stayed unmatched. Germline assignment: CDR1 SGHNT and CDR2 YENEEA. The CDR3 runs to 15 residues. The CDR3 nucleotides are TGTGCCAGCAGCTCATCCGGGACAGGGGGCGAGACCCAGTACTTC. Translated, it gives CASSSSGTGGETQYF.

The V gene is TRBV4-1, the J gene TRBJ1-3, with 10 nucleotides matching TRBD1. The V gene end was trimmed by 1 base and the J gene end by 2 bases; junction bases not matched to a gene: 8. CDR1 is MGHRA and CDR2 is YSYEKL in the germline V gene. The CDR3 runs to 18 residues. The CDR3 sequence is CASSQAPDRGITGNTIYF. CDR3 nucleotides: TGCGCCAGCAGCCAAGCTCCGGACAGGGGGATTACTGGAAACACCATATATTTT.

Only one count was recorded for this clone. The V gene is TRBV3-1 (or the pseudogene TRBV3-2), the J gene TRBJ1-2, with TRBD1 matching 8 bases. The CDR3 contains 15 residues. With 2 bases clipped from V and 6 bases from J, the junction kept 8 bases outside the gene matches. Germline V gives CDR1 LGHDT, CDR2 YNNKEL (reference sequence). The CDR3 nucleotides read TGTGCCAGCAGCCAAATCGACAGGGGTACGCATGGCTACACCTTC. This sequence encodes CASSQIDRGTHGYTF.

This clone has at least ten counts. The chain carries TRBV9 and TRBJ1-6, with a tentative D call TRBD1 (5 bases). Germline loops: CDR1 SGDLS, CDR2 YYNGEE. This CDR3 is built from 16 residues. The V end lost 4 bases, the J end lost 6 bases, and 17 bases lay between the germline ends. The chain's CDR3 is CASSKAGGGLNSPLHF. DNA of the CDR3: TGTGCCAGCAGCAAAGCCGGGGGTGGTCTTAATTCACCCCTCCACTTT.